These T cell receptor beta chains were read from a single sample in a study of cytomegalovirus exposure and HLA in healthy donors. Here immunoSEQ multiplex PCR was the method, and the copy in TCRdb shows in-frame clones only, minus some. With fewer than 100,000 clones in the sample, the ten largest clones hold approximately 4.2%. The sample comprised PBMCs. The receptors here all came from a man between 18 and 29 years old in good health and CMV-seropositive. The CDR3 runs from the conserved cysteine through the conserved F or W. Fields, in order: D gene, V gene, J gene, CDR3 DNA, CDR3 protein. D genes are given only for firm matches.

d_gene: .; v_gene: TRBV6-1; j_gene: TRBJ1-2; CDR3nt: TGTGCCAGCAGGGACACCGGGACTGCCCGTGGCTACACCTTC; CDR3aa: CASRDTGTARGYTF
d_gene: TRBD2; v_gene: TRBV30; j_gene: TRBJ2-7; CDR3nt: TGTGCCTGGAAGCGGGACCTCTCCTACGAGCAGTACTTC; CDR3aa: CAWKRDLSYEQYF
d_gene: .; v_gene: TRBV5-6; j_gene: TRBJ2-5; CDR3nt: TGTGCCAGCAGCTTTGGTACAGGAACGGAGACCCAGTACTTC; CDR3aa: CASSFGTGTETQYF
d_gene: .; v_gene: TRBV27; j_gene: TRBJ2-1; CDR3nt: TGTGCCAGCAGTCTCTCCCCCGGAGCGGGCTCCTACAATGAGCAGTTCTTC; CDR3aa: CASSLSPGAGSYNEQFF
d_gene: TRBD1; v_gene: TRBV23-1; j_gene: TRBJ2-5; CDR3nt: TGCGCCAGCAGTCTCGGGGACAGGCAAGAGACCCAGTACTTC; CDR3aa: CASSLGDRQETQYF
d_gene: .; v_gene: TRBV28; j_gene: TRBJ2-1; CDR3nt: TGTGCCAGCAGTTTATGGTTCGCGGGGACGGCGCCTTCCAATGAGCAGTTCTTC; CDR3aa: CASSLWFAGTAPSNEQFF
d_gene: TRBD2; v_gene: TRBV25-1; j_gene: TRBJ2-2; CDR3nt: TGTGCCAGCAGTGTTCTAGCGGACCCCGGGGAGCTGTTTTTT; CDR3aa: CASSVLADPGELFF
d_gene: .; v_gene: TRBV10-3; j_gene: TRBJ2-7; CDR3nt: TGTGCCATCAGTGAGGCGCAGGGCACTCCCTACGAGCAGTACTTC; CDR3aa: CAISEAQGTPYEQYF
d_gene: TRBD1; v_gene: TRBV9; j_gene: TRBJ1-1; CDR3nt: TGTGCCAGCAGCGCCCGACAGGGGATGAACACTGAAGCTTTCTTT; CDR3aa: CASSARQGMNTEAFF
d_gene: TRBD1; v_gene: TRBV25-1; j_gene: TRBJ1-1; CDR3nt: TGTGCCACCCGGACAGGGAACGGCACTGAAGCTTTCTTT; CDR3aa: CATRTGNGTEAFF